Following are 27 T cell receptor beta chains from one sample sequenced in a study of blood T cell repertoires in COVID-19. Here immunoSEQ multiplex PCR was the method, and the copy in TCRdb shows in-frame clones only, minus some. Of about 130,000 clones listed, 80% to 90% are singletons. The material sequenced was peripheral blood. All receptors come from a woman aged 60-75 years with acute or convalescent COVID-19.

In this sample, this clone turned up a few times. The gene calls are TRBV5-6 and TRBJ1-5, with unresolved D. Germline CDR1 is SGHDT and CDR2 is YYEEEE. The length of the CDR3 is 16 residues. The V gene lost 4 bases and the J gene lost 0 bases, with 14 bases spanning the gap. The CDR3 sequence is CASSRQRLDSNQPQHF. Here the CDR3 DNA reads TGTGCCAGCAGCCGCCAGCGCCTGGATAGCAATCAGCCCCAGCATTTT.

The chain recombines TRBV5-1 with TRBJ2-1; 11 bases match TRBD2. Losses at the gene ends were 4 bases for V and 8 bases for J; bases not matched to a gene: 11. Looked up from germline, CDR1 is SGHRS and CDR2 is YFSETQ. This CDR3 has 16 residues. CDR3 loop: CASSPNSGRANDEQFF. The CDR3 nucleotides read TGCGCCAGCAGCCCTAATAGCGGGAGGGCCAACGATGAGCAGTTCTTC.

The CDR3 bases are TGTGCCAGCTCCGTTGGACAGACGAACACTGAAGCTTTCTTT. Translating it yields CASSVGQTNTEAFF. This sequence joins TRBV18 and TRBJ1-1; possibly TRBD1 for D (6 bases). Germline CDR1 KGHSH, CDR2 LQKENI. The V gene lost 6 bases and the J gene lost 1 base, with 12 bases spanning the gap. The CDR3 is made up of 14 amino acids.

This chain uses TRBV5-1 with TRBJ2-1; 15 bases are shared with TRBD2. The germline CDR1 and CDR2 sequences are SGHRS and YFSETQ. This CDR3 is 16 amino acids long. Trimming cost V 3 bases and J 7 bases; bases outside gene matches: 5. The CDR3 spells CASSSWGLAGGNEQFF. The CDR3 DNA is TGCGCCAGCAGCTCGTGGGGACTAGCGGGAGGAAATGAGCAGTTCTTC.

The chain's CDR3 is CATSELAFNEQYV. In DNA form, the CDR3 reads TGTGCCACCAGTGAGTTAGCTTTCAACGAGCAGTACGTC. The chain joins TRBV24-1 to TRBJ2-7; D unclear. Trimming removed 4 bases from V and 5 bases from J, with 11 bases in between. The CDR3 extends over 13 amino acids. Germline CDR1 is KGHDR and CDR2 is SFDVKD.

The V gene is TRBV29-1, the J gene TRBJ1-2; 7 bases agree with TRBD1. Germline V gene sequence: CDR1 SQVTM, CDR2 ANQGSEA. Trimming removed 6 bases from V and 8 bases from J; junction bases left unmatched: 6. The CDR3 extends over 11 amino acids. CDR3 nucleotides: TGCAGCGTAGAGGGGGCAGGCGGCTACACCTTC. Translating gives CSVEGAGGYTF.

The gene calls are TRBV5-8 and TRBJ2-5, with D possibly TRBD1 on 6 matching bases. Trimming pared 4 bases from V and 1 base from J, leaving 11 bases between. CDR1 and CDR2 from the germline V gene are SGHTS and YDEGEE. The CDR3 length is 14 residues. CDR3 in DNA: TGTGCCAGCAGCCCCGGGACACTCCAAGAGACCCAGTACTTC. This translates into CASSPGTLQETQYF.

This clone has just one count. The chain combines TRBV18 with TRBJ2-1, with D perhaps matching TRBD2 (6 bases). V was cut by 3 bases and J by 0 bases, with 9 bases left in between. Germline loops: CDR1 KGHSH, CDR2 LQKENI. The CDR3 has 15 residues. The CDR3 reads CASSPDGSSYNEQFF. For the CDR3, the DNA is TGTGCCAGCTCACCCGACGGGAGCTCCTACAATGAGCAGTTCTTC.

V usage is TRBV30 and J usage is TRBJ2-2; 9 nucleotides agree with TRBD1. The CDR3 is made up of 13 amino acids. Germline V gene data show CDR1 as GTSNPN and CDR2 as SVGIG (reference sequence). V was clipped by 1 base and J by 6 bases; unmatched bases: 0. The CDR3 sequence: CAWSGQGAGELFF. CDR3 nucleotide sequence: TGTGCCTGGAGTGGACAGGGGGCCGGGGAGCTGTTTTTT.

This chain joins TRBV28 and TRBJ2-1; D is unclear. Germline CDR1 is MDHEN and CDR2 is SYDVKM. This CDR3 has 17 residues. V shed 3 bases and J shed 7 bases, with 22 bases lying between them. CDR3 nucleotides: TGTGCCAGCAGTTTGGAATTCAGAAGATCGAGGCGTAATGAGCAGTTCTTC. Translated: CASSLEFRRSRRNEQFF.

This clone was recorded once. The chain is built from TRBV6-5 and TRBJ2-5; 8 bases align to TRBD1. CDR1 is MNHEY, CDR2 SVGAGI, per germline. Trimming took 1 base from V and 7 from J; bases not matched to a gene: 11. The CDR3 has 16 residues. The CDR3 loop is CASSYFKGQALRTQYF. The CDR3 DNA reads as TGTGCCAGCAGTTACTTTAAGGGACAGGCCCTTCGGACCCAGTACTTC.

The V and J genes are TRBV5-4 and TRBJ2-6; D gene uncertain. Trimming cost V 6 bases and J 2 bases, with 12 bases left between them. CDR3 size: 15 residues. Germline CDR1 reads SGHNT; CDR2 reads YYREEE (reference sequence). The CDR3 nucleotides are TGTGCCAGCAACCGCAAGAGTACTGGGGCCAACGTCCTGACTTTC. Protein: CASNRKSTGANVLTF.

CDR3 region: CASSPQRATIYF. The DNA of the CDR3 is TGTGCCAGCAGCCCTCAGAGGGCCACCATATATTTT. This rearrangement joins TRBV12-3 or TRBV12-4 to TRBJ1-3; D not resolved. This CDR3 comprises 12 residues. Trimming took 6 bases from V and 9 from J, leaving 12 bases between them.

DNA for the CDR3: TGTGCCAGCAGCGCCTCGAAGGGAGGCTTGAACACTGAAGCTTTCTTT. Protein: CASSASKGGLNTEAFF. This rearrangement joins TRBV9 to TRBJ1-1; unclear D gene. This CDR3 is built from 16 residues. In germline, CDR1 is SGDLS, CDR2 YYNGEE. Trimming stripped 3 bases from V and 0 bases from J, with 15 bases between.

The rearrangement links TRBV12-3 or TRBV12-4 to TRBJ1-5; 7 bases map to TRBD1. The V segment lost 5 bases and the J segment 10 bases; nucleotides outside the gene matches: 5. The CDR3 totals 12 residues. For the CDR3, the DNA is TGTGCCAGCAGTACCCGGACAGGACCCCAGCATTTT. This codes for CASSTRTGPQHF.

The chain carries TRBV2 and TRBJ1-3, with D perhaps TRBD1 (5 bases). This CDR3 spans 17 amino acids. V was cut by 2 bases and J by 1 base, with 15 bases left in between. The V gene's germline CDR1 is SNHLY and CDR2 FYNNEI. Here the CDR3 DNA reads TGTGCCAGCAGTGAATTGGGGGGGTCCCTTTCTGGAAACACCATATATTTT. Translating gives CASSELGGSLSGNTIYF. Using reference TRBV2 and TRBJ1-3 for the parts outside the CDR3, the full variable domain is EPEVTQTPSHQVTQMGQEVILRCVPISNHLYFYWYRQILGQKVEFLVSFYNNEISEKSEIFDDQFSVERPDGSNFTLKIRSTKLEDSAMYFCASSELGGSLSGNTIYFGEGSWLTVV.

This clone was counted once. The CDR3 sequence: CASSDRVYNEQFF. The CDR3 DNA reads as TGCGCCAGCAGTGACAGGGTGTACAATGAGCAGTTCTTC. The chain links TRBV10-1 to TRBJ2-1; D is possibly TRBD1 (5 bases). The CDR3 extends over 13 amino acids. V lost 3 bases, J lost 4 bases, and 7 bases lay in between. From germline, CDR1 is WNHNN and CDR2 SYGVQD (reference sequence).

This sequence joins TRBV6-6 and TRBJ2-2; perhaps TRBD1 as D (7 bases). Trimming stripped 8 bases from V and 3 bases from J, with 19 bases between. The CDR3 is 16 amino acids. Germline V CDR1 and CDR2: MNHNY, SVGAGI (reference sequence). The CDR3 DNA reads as TGTGCCAGCCGACCCGAGGGCAGGGGGGACACCGGGGAGCTGTTTTTT. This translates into CASRPEGRGDTGELFF.

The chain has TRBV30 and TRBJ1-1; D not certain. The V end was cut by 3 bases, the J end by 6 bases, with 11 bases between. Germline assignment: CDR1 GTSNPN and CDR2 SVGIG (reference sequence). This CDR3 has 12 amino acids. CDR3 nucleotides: TGTGCCTGGAGCACGGGAGGCGCTGAAGCTTTCTTT. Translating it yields CAWSTGGAEAFF.

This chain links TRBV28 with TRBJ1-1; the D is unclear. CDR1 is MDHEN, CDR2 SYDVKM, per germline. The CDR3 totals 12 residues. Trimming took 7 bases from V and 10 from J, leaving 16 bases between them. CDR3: CASNEPGGAAFF. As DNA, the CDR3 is TGTGCCAGCAACGAACCAGGTGGTGCAGCTTTCTTT.

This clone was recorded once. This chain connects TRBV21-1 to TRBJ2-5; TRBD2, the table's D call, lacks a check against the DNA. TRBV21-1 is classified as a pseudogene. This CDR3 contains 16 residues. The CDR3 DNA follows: TGTGCCAGCAGCAAGCGGCGGGCATTCTTGGGAGAGACCCAGTACTTC. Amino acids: CASSKRRAFLGETQYF.

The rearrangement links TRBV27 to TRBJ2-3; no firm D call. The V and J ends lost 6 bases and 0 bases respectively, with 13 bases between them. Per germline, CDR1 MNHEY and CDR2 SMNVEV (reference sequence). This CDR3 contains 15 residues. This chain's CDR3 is CASRSWAPSTDTQYF. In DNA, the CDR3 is TGTGCCAGCAGGTCATGGGCGCCTAGCACAGATACGCAGTATTTT.

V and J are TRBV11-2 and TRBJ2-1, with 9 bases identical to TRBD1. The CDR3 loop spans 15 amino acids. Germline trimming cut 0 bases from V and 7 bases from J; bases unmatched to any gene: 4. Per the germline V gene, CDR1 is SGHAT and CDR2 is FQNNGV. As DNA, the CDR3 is TGTGCCAGCAGCTTAGAAGGGGGGACAGGGAATGAGCAGTTCTTC. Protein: CASSLEGGTGNEQFF.

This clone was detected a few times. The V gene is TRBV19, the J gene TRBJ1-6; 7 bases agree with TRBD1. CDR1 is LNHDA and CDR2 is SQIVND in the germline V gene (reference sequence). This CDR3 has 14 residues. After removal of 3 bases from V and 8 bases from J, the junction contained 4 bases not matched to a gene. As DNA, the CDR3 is TGTGCCAGTAGTATGACAGGGCGCGATTCACCCCTCCACTTT. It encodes CASSMTGRDSPLHF.

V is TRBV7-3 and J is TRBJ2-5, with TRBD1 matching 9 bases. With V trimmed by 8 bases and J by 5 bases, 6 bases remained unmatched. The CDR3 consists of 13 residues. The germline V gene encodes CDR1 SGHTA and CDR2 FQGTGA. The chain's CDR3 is CASAKTGGETQYF. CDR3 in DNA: TGTGCCAGCGCCAAGACAGGGGGGGAGACCCAGTACTTC.

DNA of the CDR3: TGTGCCAGCAGTTTTCAGGGGGCGGGCGAGCAGTACTTC. Translation: CASSFQGAGEQYF. The rearrangement uses TRBV12-3 or TRBV12-4 and TRBJ2-7; 8 positions match TRBD1. The V and J ends lost 3 bases and 6 bases, in that order; junction bases with no gene match: 4. This CDR3 region has 13 residues.

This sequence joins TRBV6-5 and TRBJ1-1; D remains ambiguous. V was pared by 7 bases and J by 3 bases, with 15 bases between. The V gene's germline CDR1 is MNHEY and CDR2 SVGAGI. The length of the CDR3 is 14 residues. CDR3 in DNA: TGTGCCAGCACGGTTGGCCGGGGAGACACTGAAGCTTTCTTT. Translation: CASTVGRGDTEAFF.